This entry features one T cell receptor (beta chain) sequence. Germline-derived CDR1 and CDR2 are SEHNR and FQNEAQ (reference sequence). Trimming stripped 0 bases from V and 0 bases from J, with 3 bases between. This CDR3 is built from 13 residues. This sample was taken from a study of blood T cell repertoires in COVID-19. Study information: Material from acute and convalescent COVID-19 was sourced from the United States, Italy and Spain. Sample material is recorded as cDNA or gDNA derived from T cells, B-cell-depleted T cells, or PBMCs.

The Seattle site enrolled patients during active infection and followed them longitudinally. Assay used: immunoSEQ multiplex PCR; TCRdb lists only in-frame clones, some missing. In the table there are more than 200,000 clones, 80% to 90% of which are singletons. This TCR came from a man aged 50-59 years with COVID-19, enrolled during active disease. This chain uses TRBV7-9 with TRBJ2-7; D unresolved. The specimen was peripheral blood. CDR3 coding DNA: TGTGCCAGCAGCTTAGCGAGCTCCTACGAGCAGTACTTC. Protein: CASSLASSYEQYF.